This T cell receptor (beta chain) was observed in a study of blood T cell repertoires in COVID-19. This clone came up a few times. The germline V gene encodes CDR1 SGHNT and CDR2 YENEEA. Trimming cost V 4 bases and J 5 bases; bases outside gene matches: 5. The CDR3 covers 14 residues. Original processing methods: Estimation of nucleated cell counts was performed using reference gene primer amplification. Clones were sequenced by immunoSEQ multiplex PCR, and TCRdb holds only the in-frame ones, with some missing. That table furnishes V, J and clone size, whereas the DNA furnished D and trimming. The sample records roughly 150,000 clones, 70% to 80% being singletons.

The rearrangement joins TRBV11-3 to TRBJ2-3, with TRBD2 identical over 8 bases. Sequenced material: peripheral blood. The sequence was obtained from a man aged 55-75 years who had recovered from COVID-19. CDR3: CASSSGGPGDTQYF. As DNA, the CDR3 is TGTGCCAGCAGCTCGGGGGGGCCGGGAGATACGCAGTATTTT.